This TCR beta chain was identified during a study of CD8 T cells in ankylosing spondylitis. Study results and caveats: Blood of patients with ankylosing spondylitis appeared to be characterized by a TCR beta motif of 8 or 9 highly homologous variants. The clones that were linked to disease were reported to be significantly enriched in matched synovial fluid samples from ankylosing spondylitis patients. With a CD8+ phenotype, disease-linked clones were relatively rare in peripheral blood. In reactive arthritis synovial fluid and blood, some motif variants had been reported before.

Comments on this clonotype: Its antigen is still unknown.

In germline, CDR1 is DFQATT, CDR2 SNEGSKA (reference sequence). V dropped 1 base and J dropped 8 bases, with 14 bases sitting between them. The CDR3 sequence is 13 residues long. TCRdb reprocessed the 5' RACE reads via MiXCR and lists one record per CDR3 protein. The sample has 150,000 to 200,000 distinct CDR3 sequences; about 16% are singletons. This TCR came from a male donor with ankylosing spondylitis or in good health (not recorded which). The chain links TRBV20-1 to TRBJ1-1; D remains unclear. Sequencing was carried out using blood, either unsorted or a sorted T cell fraction (not recorded which). The CDR3 nucleotides are TGCAGTGCTAGAGTGGATACGCGAGAAGAAGCTTTCTTT. Its protein product is CSARVDTREEAFF.